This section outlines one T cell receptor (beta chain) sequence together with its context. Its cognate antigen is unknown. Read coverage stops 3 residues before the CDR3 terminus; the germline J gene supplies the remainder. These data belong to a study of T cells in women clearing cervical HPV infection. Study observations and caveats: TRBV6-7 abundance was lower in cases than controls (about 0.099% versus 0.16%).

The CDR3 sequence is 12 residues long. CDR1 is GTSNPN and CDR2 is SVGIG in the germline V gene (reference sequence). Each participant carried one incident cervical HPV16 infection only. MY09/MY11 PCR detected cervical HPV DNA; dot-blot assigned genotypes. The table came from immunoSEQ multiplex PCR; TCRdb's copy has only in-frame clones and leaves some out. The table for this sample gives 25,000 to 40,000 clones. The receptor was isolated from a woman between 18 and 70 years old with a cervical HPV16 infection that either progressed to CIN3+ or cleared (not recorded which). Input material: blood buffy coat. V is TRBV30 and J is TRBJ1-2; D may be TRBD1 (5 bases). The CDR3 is CAWSWGEGGYTF. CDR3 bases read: TGTGCCTGGAGTTGGGGCGAAGGAGGC.